This T cell receptor beta chain is drawn from a study of T cell responses to AZD1222 COVID-19 vaccine. Sequencing used immunoSEQ multiplex PCR; TCRdb keeps in-frame clones, though not all of them. This repertoire shows tens of thousands of clones, less than 90% found once; its top ten account for around 19%. Whole-study results and caveats: Sampling captured repertoires only after the peak T cell response. Females made up more of the donors, who were largely white British, and clonal diversity may have come out too low.

This CDR3 spans 15 amino acids. Trimming left V 5 bases short and J 4 bases short, with 18 bases between. The germline gives CDR1 WNHNN, CDR2 SYGVQD (reference sequence). On this clone itself: The antigen is unknown.

This specimen was peripheral blood, taken on day 0 of AZD1222 vaccination. This receptor was taken from an adult in good health. The chain combines TRBV10-1 with TRBJ2-7; a weak D match, TRBD2 (5 bases). CDR3 bases: TGCGCCAGCAGTTCCCCCGGGATTCGATCGTACGAGCAGTACTTC. This codes for CASSSPGIRSYEQYF.